These T cell receptor beta chains were read from a single sample in a study of early T cells in non-severe SARS-CoV-2 infection. TCRdb recomputed calls from the 5' RACE reads with MiXCR, one row per CDR3 protein. Seen here are 85,000 to 100,000 distinct CDR3 sequences, 11% observed once, and the top ten hold roughly 5%. Source: whole blood, taken at baseline. The source of these receptors is an adult who was a healthcare worker with PCR-confirmed SARS-CoV-2 infection or an uninfected control (not recorded which). Each CDR3 is given with its conserved first and last residue. The order of the fields is V gene, J gene, D gene, clone size, CDR3 DNA, CDR3 protein. The D gene is left open where the match is weak. Expanded clones get a size class; other rows say once, few or many, or leave the size out.

v_gene: TRBV18; j_gene: TRBJ1-3; d_gene: TRBD1; abundance: few; CDR3nt: TGTGCCAGCTCGCCGGGACAGGGGCGAAGAAACACCATATATTTT; CDR3aa: CASSPGQGRRNTIYF
v_gene: TRBV4-2; j_gene: TRBJ1-1; d_gene: NA; abundance: NA; CDR3nt: TGTGCCAGCAGCGCTACTTTCGGAATGAACACTGAAGCTTTCTTT; CDR3aa: CASSATFGMNTEAFF
v_gene: TRBV19; j_gene: TRBJ2-1; d_gene: NA; abundance: NA; CDR3nt: TGTGCCAGTAGTGTCGAAGACTTTCCCTACAATGAGCAGTTCTTC; CDR3aa: CASSVEDFPYNEQFF
v_gene: TRBV12-3/TRBV12-4; j_gene: TRBJ1-6; d_gene: TRBD1; abundance: NA; CDR3nt: TGTGCCAGCAGTCGGGACAGGGGTGCTAATTCACCCCTCCACTTT; CDR3aa: CASSRDRGANSPLHF
v_gene: TRBV18; j_gene: TRBJ1-1; d_gene: TRBD1; abundance: few; CDR3nt: TGTGCCAGCTCACCAGAACAGGGGGCGGGCACTGAAGCTTTCTTT; CDR3aa: CASSPEQGAGTEAFF
v_gene: TRBV6-1; j_gene: TRBJ2-7; d_gene: NA; abundance: NA; CDR3nt: TGTGCCAGCAGGAACAGGTTACCACCCTACGAGCAGTACTTC; CDR3aa: CASRNRLPPYEQYF
v_gene: TRBV20-1; j_gene: TRBJ1-2; d_gene: NA; abundance: many; CDR3nt: TGCAGTGCCCTGGTGGGGGCAGGGTTTATCTATGGCTACACCTTC; CDR3aa: CSALVGAGFIYGYTF
v_gene: TRBV7-2; j_gene: TRBJ2-5; d_gene: NA; abundance: many; CDR3nt: TGTGCCAGCAGCTTGGCCTCCCAAGAGACCCAGTACTTC; CDR3aa: CASSLASQETQYF
v_gene: TRBV7-9; j_gene: TRBJ2-2; d_gene: TRBD1; abundance: few; CDR3nt: TGTGCCAGCAGCCCGCCGACAGGGCCAACGAACACCGGGGAGCTGTTTTTT; CDR3aa: CASSPPTGPTNTGELFF
v_gene: TRBV6-5; j_gene: TRBJ1-4; d_gene: TRBD1; abundance: few; CDR3nt: TGTGCCAGCAGTTACTCGACAGGGTGGACAGAAAAACTGTTTTTT; CDR3aa: CASSYSTGWTEKLFF
v_gene: TRBV3-1; j_gene: TRBJ2-7; d_gene: NA; abundance: NA; CDR3nt: TGTGCCAGCAGCCAGGCACCGGACACCACCTACGAGCAGTACTTC; CDR3aa: CASSQAPDTTYEQYF
v_gene: TRBV10-3; j_gene: TRBJ1-2; d_gene: TRBD1; abundance: many; CDR3nt: TGTGCCATCCACCCGGGACAGACTAACTATGGCTACACCTTC; CDR3aa: CAIHPGQTNYGYTF
v_gene: TRBV29-1; j_gene: TRBJ2-3; d_gene: NA; abundance: NA; CDR3nt: TGCAGCCAAGCCGGGACATCTGAGGATACGCAGTATTTT; CDR3aa: CSQAGTSEDTQYF
v_gene: TRBV18; j_gene: TRBJ2-7; d_gene: NA; abundance: NA; CDR3nt: TGTGCCAGCTCACGGGTCGGGTACGAGCAGTACTTC; CDR3aa: CASSRVGYEQYF
v_gene: TRBV6-1; j_gene: TRBJ2-7; d_gene: NA; abundance: NA; CDR3nt: TGTGCCAGCAGTACTGTCTCGGGGGCATCCTACGAGCAGTACTTC; CDR3aa: CASSTVSGASYEQYF
v_gene: TRBV6-6; j_gene: TRBJ2-7; d_gene: TRBD2; abundance: NA; CDR3nt: TGTGCCAGCAGCTATACGGGACTAACAAACTCCTACGAGCAGTACTTC; CDR3aa: CASSYTGLTNSYEQYF
v_gene: TRBV7-9; j_gene: TRBJ2-3; d_gene: NA; abundance: few; CDR3nt: TGTGCCAGCAGCCCGGCTGGCGATACGCAGTATTTT; CDR3aa: CASSPAGDTQYF
v_gene: TRBV29-1; j_gene: TRBJ2-7; d_gene: NA; abundance: NA; CDR3nt: TGCAGCGTTGCCCTAGGGACTGTCTCCTACGAGCAGTACTTC; CDR3aa: CSVALGTVSYEQYF
v_gene: TRBV4-1; j_gene: TRBJ1-3; d_gene: NA; abundance: NA; CDR3nt: TGCGCCAGCAGCCAACCTCTTGGGGACGCTGGAAACACCATATATTTT; CDR3aa: CASSQPLGDAGNTIYF
v_gene: TRBV7-9; j_gene: TRBJ1-1; d_gene: NA; abundance: few; CDR3nt: TGTGCCAGCAGCTTAGCGGCCGTCAGCACTGAAGCTTTCTTT; CDR3aa: CASSLAAVSTEAFF
v_gene: TRBV7-8; j_gene: TRBJ1-5; d_gene: TRBD1; abundance: many; CDR3nt: TGTGCCAGCAGCCGGAACAGGGGGCGAAAACAGCCCCAGCATTTT; CDR3aa: CASSRNRGRKQPQHF
v_gene: TRBV27; j_gene: TRBJ1-5; d_gene: NA; abundance: few; CDR3nt: TGTGCCAGCAGTTCCGTATATAGCAATCAGCCCCAGCATTTT; CDR3aa: CASSSVYSNQPQHF
v_gene: TRBV5-1; j_gene: TRBJ2-2; d_gene: TRBD1; abundance: many; CDR3nt: TGCGCCAGCAGCTTGGCTGCTGGGACAGGCGGGGAGCTGTTTTTT; CDR3aa: CASSLAAGTGGELFF